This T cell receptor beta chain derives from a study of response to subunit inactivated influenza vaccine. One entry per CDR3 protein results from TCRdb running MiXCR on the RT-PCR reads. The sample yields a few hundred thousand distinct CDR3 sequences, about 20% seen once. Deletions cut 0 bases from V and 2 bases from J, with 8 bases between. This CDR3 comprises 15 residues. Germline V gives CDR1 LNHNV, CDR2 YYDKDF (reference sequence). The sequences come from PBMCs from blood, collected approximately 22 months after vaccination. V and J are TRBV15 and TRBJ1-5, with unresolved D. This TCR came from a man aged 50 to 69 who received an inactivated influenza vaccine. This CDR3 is CATSRDLLGNQPQHF. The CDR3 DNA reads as TGTGCCACCAGCAGAGATCTCCTGGGCAATCAGCCCCAGCATTTT.